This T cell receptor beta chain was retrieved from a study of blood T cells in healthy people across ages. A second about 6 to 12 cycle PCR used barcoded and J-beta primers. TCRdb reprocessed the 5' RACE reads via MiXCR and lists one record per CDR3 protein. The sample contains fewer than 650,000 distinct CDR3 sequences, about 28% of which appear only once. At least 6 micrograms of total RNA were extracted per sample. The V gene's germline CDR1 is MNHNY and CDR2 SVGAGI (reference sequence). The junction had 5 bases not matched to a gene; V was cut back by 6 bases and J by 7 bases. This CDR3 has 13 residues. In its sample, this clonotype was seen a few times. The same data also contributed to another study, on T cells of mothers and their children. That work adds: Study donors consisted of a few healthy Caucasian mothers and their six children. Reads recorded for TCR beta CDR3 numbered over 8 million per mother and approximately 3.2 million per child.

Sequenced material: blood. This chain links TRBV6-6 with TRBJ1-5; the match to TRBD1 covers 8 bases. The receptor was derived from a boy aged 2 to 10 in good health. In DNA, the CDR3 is TGTGCCAGCAGGGACAGGGTTGACCAGCCCCAGCATTTT. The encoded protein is CASRDRVDQPQHF.